This T cell receptor beta chain was identified in a study of OX40 agonist ivuxolimab in advanced cancers. Study overall: Partial responses occurred in three patients (one hepatocellular carcinoma, two cutaneous melanoma).

Clones were read by immunoSEQ multiplex PCR, and TCRdb kept only the in-frame ones, dropping some. Seen here are approximately 87,000 clones, under 95% observed once, and the top ten hold approximately 0.81%. The CDR3 is 13 amino acids. Germline CDR1 and CDR2: MNHEY and SMNVEV (reference sequence). V lost 3 bases and J lost 10, with 15 bases in between. V and J are TRBV27 and TRBJ1-2, with no clear D. The specimen comprised CD4+ or CD8+ T cells sorted from blood, sampled in a trial of the OX40 agonist ivuxolimab. The receptor was derived from an adult with an advanced solid tumor such as melanoma, head and neck, liver or kidney cancer. CDR3 DNA: TGTGCCAGCAGTTTTAGGGAAGGAGATGTCTACACCTTC. It encodes CASSFREGDVYTF.